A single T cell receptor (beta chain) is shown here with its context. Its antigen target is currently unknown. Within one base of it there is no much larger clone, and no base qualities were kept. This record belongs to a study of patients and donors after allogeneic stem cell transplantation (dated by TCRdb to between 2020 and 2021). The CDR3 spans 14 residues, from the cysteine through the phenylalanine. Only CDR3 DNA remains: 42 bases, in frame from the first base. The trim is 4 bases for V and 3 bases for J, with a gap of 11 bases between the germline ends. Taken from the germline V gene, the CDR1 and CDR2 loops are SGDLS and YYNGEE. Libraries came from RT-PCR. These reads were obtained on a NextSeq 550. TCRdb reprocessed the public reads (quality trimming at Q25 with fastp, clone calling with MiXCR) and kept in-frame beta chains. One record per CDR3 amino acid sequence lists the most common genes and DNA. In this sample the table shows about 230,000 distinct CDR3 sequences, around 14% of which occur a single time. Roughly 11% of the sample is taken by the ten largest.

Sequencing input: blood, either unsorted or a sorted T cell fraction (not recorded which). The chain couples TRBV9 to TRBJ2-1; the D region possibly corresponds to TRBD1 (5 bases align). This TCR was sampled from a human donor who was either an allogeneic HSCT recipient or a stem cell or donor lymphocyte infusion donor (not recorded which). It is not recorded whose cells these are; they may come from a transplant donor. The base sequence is TGTGCCAGCAGCTCTACCGACAGCTACAATGAGCAGTTCTTC. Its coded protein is CASSSTDSYNEQFF.